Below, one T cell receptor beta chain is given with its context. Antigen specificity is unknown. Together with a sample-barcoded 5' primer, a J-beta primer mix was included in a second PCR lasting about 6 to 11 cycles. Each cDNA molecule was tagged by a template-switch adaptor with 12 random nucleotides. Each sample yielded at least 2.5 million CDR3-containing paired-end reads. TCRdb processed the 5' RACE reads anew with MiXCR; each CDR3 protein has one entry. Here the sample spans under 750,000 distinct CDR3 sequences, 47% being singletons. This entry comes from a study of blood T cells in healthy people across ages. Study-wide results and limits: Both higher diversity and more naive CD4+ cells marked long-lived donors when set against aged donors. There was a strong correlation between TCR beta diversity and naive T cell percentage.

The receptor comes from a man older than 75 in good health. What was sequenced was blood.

The chain's CDR3 is CSARVASSGSNEQFF. The CDR3 DNA sequence: TGCAGTGCTAGAGTAGCGAGTTCCGGCTCGAATGAGCAGTTCTTC. The rearrangement links TRBV20-1 to TRBJ2-1; a possible D gene is TRBD2 (5 bases). From germline, CDR1 is DFQATT and CDR2 SNEGSKA (reference sequence). Trimming left V 1 base short and J 7 bases short, with 17 bases between. This CDR3 has 15 amino acids.